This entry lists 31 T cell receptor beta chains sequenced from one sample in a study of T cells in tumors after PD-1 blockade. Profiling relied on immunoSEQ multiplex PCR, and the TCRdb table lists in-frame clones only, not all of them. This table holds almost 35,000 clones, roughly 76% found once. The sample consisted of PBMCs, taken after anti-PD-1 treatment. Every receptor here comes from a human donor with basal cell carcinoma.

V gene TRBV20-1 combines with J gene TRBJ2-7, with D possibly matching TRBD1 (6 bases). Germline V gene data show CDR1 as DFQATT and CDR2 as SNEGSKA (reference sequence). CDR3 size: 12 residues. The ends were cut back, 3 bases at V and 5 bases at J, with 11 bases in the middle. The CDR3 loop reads CSASYRVNEQYF. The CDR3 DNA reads TGCAGTGCTAGTTACAGGGTCAACGAGCAGTACTTC.

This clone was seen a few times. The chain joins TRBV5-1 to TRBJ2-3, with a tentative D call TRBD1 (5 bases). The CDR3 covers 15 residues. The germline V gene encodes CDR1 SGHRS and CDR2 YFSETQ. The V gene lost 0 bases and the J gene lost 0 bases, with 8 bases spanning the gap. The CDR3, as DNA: TGCGCCAGCAGCTTGGAGGGGTCTAGCACAGATACGCAGTATTTT. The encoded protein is CASSLEGSSTDTQYF.

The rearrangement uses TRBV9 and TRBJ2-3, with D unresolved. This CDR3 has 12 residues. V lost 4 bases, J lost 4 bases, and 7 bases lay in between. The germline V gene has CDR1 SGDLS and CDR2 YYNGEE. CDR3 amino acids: CASSPKADTQYF. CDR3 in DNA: TGTGCCAGCAGCCCCAAGGCAGATACGCAGTATTTT.

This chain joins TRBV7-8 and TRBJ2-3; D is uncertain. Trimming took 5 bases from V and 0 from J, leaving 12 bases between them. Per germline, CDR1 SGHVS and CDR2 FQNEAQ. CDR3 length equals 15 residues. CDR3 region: CASSPPSTSTDTQYF. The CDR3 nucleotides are TGTGCCAGCAGCCCCCCGTCCACGAGCACAGATACGCAGTATTTT.

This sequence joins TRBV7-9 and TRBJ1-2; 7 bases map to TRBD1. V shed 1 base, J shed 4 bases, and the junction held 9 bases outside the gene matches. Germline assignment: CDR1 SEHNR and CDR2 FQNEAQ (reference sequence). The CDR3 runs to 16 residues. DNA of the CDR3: TGTGCCAGCAGCTTAGGAGGGATGGGACAGACCTATGGCTACACCTTC. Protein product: CASSLGGMGQTYGYTF.

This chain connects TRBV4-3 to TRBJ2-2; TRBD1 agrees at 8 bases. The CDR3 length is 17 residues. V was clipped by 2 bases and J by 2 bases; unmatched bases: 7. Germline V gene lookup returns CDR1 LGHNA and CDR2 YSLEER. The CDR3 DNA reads TGCGCCAGCAGCCAATCCCCCAGGGGGCGAAACACCGGGGAGCTGTTTTTT. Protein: CASSQSPRGRNTGELFF.

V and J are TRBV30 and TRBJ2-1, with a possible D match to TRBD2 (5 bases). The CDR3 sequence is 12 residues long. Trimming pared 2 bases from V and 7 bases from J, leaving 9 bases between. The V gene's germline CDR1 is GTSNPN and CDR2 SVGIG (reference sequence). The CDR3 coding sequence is TGTGCCTGGAGTTCGCTAGCTAATGAGCAGTTCTTC. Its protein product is CAWSSLANEQFF.

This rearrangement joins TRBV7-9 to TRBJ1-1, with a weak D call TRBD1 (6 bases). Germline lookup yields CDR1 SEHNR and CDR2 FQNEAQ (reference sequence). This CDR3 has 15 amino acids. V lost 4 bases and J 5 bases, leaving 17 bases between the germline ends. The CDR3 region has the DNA TGTGCCAGCAGCTCGCGAAGAATACAGGGTACTGAAGCTTTCTTT. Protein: CASSSRRIQGTEAFF.

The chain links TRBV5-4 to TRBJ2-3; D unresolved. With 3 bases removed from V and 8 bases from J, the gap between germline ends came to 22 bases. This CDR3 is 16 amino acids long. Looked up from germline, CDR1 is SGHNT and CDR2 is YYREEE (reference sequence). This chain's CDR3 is CASSSLWTRSTGTQYF. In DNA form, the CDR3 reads TGTGCCAGCAGCTCCTTATGGACGCGTTCAACGGGTACGCAGTATTTT.

The chain's CDR3 is CASSLGALGQNTEAFF. For the CDR3, the DNA is TGTGCCAGCAGCTTAGGCGCCTTAGGACAGAACACTGAAGCTTTCTTT. This rearrangement joins TRBV7-2 to TRBJ1-1, with D possibly being TRBD1 (5 bases). The CDR3 contains 16 residues. Germline V gene data show CDR1 as SGHTA and CDR2 as FQGNSA. Between the trimmed V and J ends, which lost 1 base and 1 base, there was a span of 13 bases.

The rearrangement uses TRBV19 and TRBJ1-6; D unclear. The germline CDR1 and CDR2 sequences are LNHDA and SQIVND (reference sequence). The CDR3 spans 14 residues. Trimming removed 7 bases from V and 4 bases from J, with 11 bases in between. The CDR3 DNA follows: TGTGCCAGTACGATCAATCCGTATAATTCACCCCTCCACTTT. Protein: CASTINPYNSPLHF.

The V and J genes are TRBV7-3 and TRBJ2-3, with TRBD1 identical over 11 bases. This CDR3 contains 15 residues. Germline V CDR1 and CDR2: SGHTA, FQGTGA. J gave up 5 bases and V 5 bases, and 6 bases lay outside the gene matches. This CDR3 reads CASSGTGGSQDTQYF. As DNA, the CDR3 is TGTGCCAGCAGCGGGACAGGGGGAAGTCAAGATACGCAGTATTTT. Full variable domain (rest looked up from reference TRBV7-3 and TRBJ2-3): GAGVSQTPSNKVTEKGKYVELRCDPISGHTALYWYRQSLGQGPEFLIYFQGTGAADDSGLPNDRFFAVRPEGSVSTLKIQRTERGDSAVYLCASSGTGGSQDTQYFGPGTRLTVL.

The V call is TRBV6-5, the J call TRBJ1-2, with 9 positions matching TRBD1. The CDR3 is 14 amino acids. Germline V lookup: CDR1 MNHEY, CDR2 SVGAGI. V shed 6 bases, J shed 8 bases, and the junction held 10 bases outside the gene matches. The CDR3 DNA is TGTGCCAGCAGCCCGGTCGGACAGGGGCAGGGCTACACCTTC. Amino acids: CASSPVGQGQGYTF.

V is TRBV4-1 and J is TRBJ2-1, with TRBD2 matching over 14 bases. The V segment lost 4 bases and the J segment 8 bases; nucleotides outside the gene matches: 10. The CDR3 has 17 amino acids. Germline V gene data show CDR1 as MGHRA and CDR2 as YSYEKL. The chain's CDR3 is CASSPFSTSGRADEQFF. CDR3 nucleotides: TGCGCCAGCAGCCCTTTTTCGACTAGCGGGAGGGCCGATGAGCAGTTCTTC.

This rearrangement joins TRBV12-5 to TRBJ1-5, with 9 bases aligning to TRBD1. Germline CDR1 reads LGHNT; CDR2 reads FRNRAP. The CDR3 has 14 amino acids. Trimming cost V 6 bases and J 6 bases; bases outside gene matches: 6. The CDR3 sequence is CASGRGQGSQPQHF. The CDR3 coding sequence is TGTGCTAGTGGCCGAGGACAGGGGAGTCAGCCCCAGCATTTT.

The CDR3 sequence: CASSTDRAKYNEQFF. The CDR3 DNA reads TGTGCCAGCAGCACTGATAGGGCCAAATACAATGAGCAGTTCTTC. V is TRBV6-5 and J is TRBJ2-1; D gene unclear. V lost 6 bases and J 4 bases, leaving 16 bases between the germline ends. CDR3 length: 15 residues. Germline CDR1 reads MNHEY; CDR2 reads SVGAGI.

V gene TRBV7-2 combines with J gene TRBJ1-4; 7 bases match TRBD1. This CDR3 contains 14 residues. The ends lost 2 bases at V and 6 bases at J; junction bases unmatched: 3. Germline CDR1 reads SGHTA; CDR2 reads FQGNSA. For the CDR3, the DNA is TGTGCCAGCAGCTTACAGCAGGGGGATGAAAAACTGTTTTTT. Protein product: CASSLQQGDEKLFF.

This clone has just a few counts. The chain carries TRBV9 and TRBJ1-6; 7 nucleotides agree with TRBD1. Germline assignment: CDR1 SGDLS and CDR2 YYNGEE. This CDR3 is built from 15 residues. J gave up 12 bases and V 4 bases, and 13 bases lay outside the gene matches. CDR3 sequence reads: CASSPGTASREPLHF. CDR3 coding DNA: TGTGCCAGCAGCCCCGGGACAGCTTCTCGTGAACCCCTCCACTTT. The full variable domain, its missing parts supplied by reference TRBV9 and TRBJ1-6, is DSGVTQTPKHLITATGQRVTLRCSPRSGDLSVYWYQQSLDQGLQFLIQYYNGEERAKGNILERFSAQQFPDLHSELNLSSLELGDSALYFCASSPGTASREPLHFGNGTRLTVT.

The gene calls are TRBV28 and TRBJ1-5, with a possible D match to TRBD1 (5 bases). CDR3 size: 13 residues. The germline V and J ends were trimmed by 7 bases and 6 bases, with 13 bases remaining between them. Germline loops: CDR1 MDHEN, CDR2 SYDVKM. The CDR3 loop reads CASTQQGGQPQHF. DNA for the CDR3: TGTGCCAGCACGCAGCAGGGCGGTCAGCCCCAGCATTTT.

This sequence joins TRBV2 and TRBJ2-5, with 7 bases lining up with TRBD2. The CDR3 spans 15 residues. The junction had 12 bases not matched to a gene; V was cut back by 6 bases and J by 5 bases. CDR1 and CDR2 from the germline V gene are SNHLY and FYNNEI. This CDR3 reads CASSPGTGTTETQYF. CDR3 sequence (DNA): TGTGCCAGCAGCCCGGGTACCGGGACTACCGAGACCCAGTACTTC. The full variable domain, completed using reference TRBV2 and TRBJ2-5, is EPEVTQTPSHQVTQMGQEVILRCVPISNHLYFYWYRQILGQKVEFLVSFYNNEISEKSEIFDDQFSVERPDGSNFTLKIRSTKLEDSAMYFCASSPGTGTTETQYFGPGTRLLVL.

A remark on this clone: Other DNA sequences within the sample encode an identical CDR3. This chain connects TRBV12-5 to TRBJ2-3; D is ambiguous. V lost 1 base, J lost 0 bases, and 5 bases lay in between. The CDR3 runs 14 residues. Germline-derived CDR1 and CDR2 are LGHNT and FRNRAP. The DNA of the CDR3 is TGTGCTAGTGGTTTGGGGGGAAGCACAGATACGCAGTATTTT. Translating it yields CASGLGGSTDTQYF.

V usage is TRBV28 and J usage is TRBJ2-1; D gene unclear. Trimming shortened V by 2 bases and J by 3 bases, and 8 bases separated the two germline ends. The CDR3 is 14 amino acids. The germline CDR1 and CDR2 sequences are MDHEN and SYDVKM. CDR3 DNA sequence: TGTGCCAGCAGTTTAGTTAGGAGCTACAATGAGCAGTTCTTC. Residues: CASSLVRSYNEQFF.

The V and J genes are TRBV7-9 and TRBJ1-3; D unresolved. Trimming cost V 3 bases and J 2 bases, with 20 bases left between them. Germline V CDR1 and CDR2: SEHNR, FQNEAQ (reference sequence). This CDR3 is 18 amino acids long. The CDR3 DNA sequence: TGTGCCAGCAGCTTCTCATTACCGGGGATGAACCCTGGAAACACCATATATTTT. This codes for CASSFSLPGMNPGNTIYF.

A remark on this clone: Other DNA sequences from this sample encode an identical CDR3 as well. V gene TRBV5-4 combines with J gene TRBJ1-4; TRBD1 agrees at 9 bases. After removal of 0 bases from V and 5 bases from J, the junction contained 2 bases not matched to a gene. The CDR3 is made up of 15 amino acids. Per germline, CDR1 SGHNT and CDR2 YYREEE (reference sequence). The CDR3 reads CASSLGGQGNEKLFF. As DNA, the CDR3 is TGTGCCAGCAGCTTGGGAGGACAGGGGAATGAAAAACTGTTTTTT.

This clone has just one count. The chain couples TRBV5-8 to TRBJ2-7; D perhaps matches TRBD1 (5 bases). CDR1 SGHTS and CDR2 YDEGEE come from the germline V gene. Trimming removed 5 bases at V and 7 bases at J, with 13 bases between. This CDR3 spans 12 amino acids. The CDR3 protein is CASSFDSLEQYF. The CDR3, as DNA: TGTGCCAGCAGTTTCGACAGCCTGGAGCAGTACTTC. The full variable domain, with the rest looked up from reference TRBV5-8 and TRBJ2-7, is EAGVTQSPTHLIKTRGQQATLRCSPISGHTSVYWYQQALGLGLQFLLWYDEGEERNRGNFPPRFSGRQFPNYSSELNVNALELEDSALYLCASSFDSLEQYFGPGTRLTVT.

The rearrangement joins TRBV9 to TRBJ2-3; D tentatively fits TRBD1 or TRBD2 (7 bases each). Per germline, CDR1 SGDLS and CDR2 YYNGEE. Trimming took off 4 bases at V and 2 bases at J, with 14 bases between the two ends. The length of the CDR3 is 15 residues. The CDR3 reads CASSPRGGDTDTQYF. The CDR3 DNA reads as TGTGCCAGCAGCCCCAGGGGGGGGGACACAGATACGCAGTATTTT.

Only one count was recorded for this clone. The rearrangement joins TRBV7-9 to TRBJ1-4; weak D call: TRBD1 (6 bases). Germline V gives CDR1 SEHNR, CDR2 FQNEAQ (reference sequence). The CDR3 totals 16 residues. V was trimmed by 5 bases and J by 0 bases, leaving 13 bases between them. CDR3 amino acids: CASSPDRTATNEKLFF. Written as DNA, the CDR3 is TGTGCCAGCAGCCCTGACAGGACTGCAACTAATGAAAAACTGTTTTTT. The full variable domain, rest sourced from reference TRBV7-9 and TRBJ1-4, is DTGVSQNPRHKITKRGQNVTFRCDPISEHNRLYWYRQTLGQGPEFLTYFQNEAQLEKSRLLSDRFSAERPKGSFSTLEIQRTEQGDSAMYLCASSPDRTATNEKLFFGSGTQLSVL.

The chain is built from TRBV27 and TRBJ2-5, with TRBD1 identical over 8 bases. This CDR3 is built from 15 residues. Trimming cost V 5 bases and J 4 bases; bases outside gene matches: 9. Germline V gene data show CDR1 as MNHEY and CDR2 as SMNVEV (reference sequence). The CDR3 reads CASSDRQGPGETQYF. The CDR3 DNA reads TGTGCCAGCAGTGACCGACAGGGGCCGGGAGAGACCCAGTACTTC.

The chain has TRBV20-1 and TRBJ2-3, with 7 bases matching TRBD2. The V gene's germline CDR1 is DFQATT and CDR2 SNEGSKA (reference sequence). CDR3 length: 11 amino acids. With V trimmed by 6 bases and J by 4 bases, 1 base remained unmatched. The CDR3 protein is CSASGADTQYF. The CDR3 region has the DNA TGCAGTGCCAGCGGGGCAGATACGCAGTATTTT.

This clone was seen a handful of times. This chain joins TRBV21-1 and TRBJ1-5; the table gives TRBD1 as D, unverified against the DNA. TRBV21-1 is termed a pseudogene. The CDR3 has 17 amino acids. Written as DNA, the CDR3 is TGTGCCAGCAGCTCAGGGCCGGGTTCGACAGATAGTCAGCCCCAGCATTTT. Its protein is CASSSGPGSTDSQPQHF.

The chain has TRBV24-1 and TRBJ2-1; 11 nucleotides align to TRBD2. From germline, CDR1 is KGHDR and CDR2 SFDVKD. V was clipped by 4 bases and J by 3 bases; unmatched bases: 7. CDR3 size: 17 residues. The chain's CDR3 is CATSDTTLAGGYNEQFF. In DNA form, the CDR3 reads TGTGCCACCAGTGACACTACCCTAGCGGGAGGCTACAATGAGCAGTTCTTC.